These T cell receptor beta chains were read from a single sample in a study of regulatory T cells in long-lasting Graves disease. In TCRdb, the multiplex PCR reads were re-called with MiXCR into one record per CDR3 protein. The profile shows fewer than 650,000 distinct CDR3 sequences, roughly 15% of them singletons. The sample was also reused in another study, on T cells in Graves' hyperthyroidism and ophthalmopathy.

The sequenced sample was peripheral blood mononuclear cells (PBMCs), obtained at new diagnosis, from a patient treated with antithyroid drugs. These receptors were obtained from a woman aged 25-40 years with Graves disease. CDR3s include the opening cysteine and the closing phenylalanine or tryptophan. The D gene is left open where the match is weak. Clone size is shown for a subset of rows, as once, few, many or a class of expanded clone.

J,V,D,size,CDR3,DNA
TRBJ1-6,TRBV7-6,NA,NA,CASSLEERSPLHF,TGTGCCAGCAGCTTAGAGGAGCGGTCACCCCTCCACTTT
TRBJ2-7,TRBV6-1,TRBD1,few,CASSPGTGGSEYF,TGTGCCAGCAGTCCCGGGACAGGGGGCTCCGAGTACTTC
TRBJ2-1,TRBV5-1,NA,few,CASSFEMKPPGNEQFF,TGCGCCAGCAGCTTTGAGATGAAGCCCCCCGGCAATGAGCAGTTCTTC
TRBJ1-5,TRBV19,NA,few,CASNRWDQPQHF,TGTGCCAGTAACCGGTGGGATCAGCCCCAGCATTTT
TRBJ2-7,TRBV20-1,NA,NA,CSAPLTGLHEQYF,TGCAGTGCTCCCTTAACAGGGCTCCACGAGCAGTACTTC
TRBJ2-3,TRBV10-3,NA,many,CAISETTGKVTQYF,TGTGCCATCAGTGAGACAACAGGGAAAGTTACGCAGTATTTT
TRBJ2-5,TRBV15,NA,few,CATSTVHAGETQYF,TGTGCCACCAGCACCGTCCACGCAGGAGAGACCCAGTACTTC
TRBJ1-2,TRBV14,TRBD1,few,CASSQDLDRGLLGYTF,TGTGCCAGCAGCCAAGATTTGGACAGGGGGCTTCTGGGCTACACCTTC
TRBJ1-6,TRBV2,TRBD1,few,CASRGQGAINSPLHF,TGTGCCAGCAGGGGACAGGGGGCTATAAATTCACCCCTCCACTTT
TRBJ1-1,TRBV11-2,TRBD1,NA,CASSLEGHRDSEAFF,TGTGCCAGCAGCTTAGAAGGCCATCGGGACAGTGAAGCTTTCTTT
TRBJ2-7,TRBV27,NA,few,CASSLYGKTYEQYF,TGTGCCAGCAGTTTATACGGGAAAACCTACGAGCAGTACTTC
TRBJ2-5,TRBV20-1,TRBD2,many,CSARGLAGGIETQYF,TGCAGTGCTAGGGGACTAGCGGGAGGGATAGAGACCCAGTACTTC
TRBJ2-5,TRBV24-1,NA,many,CATSDWAQQTQYF,TGTGCCACCAGTGATTGGGCCCAACAGACCCAGTACTTC
TRBJ2-1,TRBV6-5,TRBD1,many,CASSSNRGNEQFF,TGTGCCAGCAGTTCAAACAGGGGCAATGAGCAGTTCTTC
TRBJ1-4,TRBV20-1,NA,NA,CSARESREYEKLFF,TGCAGTGCTAGAGAAAGCAGAGAGTATGAAAAACTGTTTTTT
TRBJ2-7,TRBV28,TRBD2,many,CASSVFKREVHEQYF,TGTGCCAGCAGTGTCTTCAAGCGGGAGGTCCACGAGCAGTACTTC
TRBJ2-1,TRBV20-1,NA,NA,CSARDAMAGGYYNEQFF,TGCAGTGCTAGAGATGCGATGGCCGGAGGTTATTACAATGAGCAGTTCTTC
TRBJ2-7,TRBV6-2/TRBV6-3,TRBD2,NA,CASSVVLAAFYEQYF,TGTGCCAGCAGTGTGGTACTAGCGGCTTTCTACGAGCAGTACTTC
TRBJ2-5,TRBV27,NA,few,CASSSPLRGETQYF,TGTGCCAGCAGTTCGCCGCTCAGAGGGGAGACCCAGTACTTC
TRBJ2-3,TRBV6-2/TRBV6-3,TRBD1,few,CASRGQAIYTQYF,TGTGCCAGCAGGGGACAGGCCATTTATACGCAGTATTTT
TRBJ2-3,TRBV29-1,NA,NA,CSVVGTRTDTQYF,TGCAGCGTTGTCGGGACCCGCACAGATACGCAGTATTTT
TRBJ2-2,TRBV4-1,NA,NA,CASSYDGRLVGELFF,TGCGCCAGCAGCTATGACGGACGGCTGGTCGGGGAGCTGTTTTTT
TRBJ1-4,TRBV27,TRBD1,many,CASRGPPGQGPEKLFF,TGTGCCAGCAGAGGACCCCCGGGACAGGGTCCTGAAAAACTGTTTTTT
TRBJ1-1,TRBV7-9,NA,many,CASSLGAAYTEAFF,TGTGCCAGCAGCTTAGGAGCGGCGTACACTGAAGCTTTCTTT
TRBJ1-6,TRBV6-5,NA,many,CASSLDRNSPLHF,TGTGCCAGCAGTTTGGACAGAAATTCACCCCTCCACTTT
TRBJ2-3,TRBV2,NA,many,CASRDLAPGADTQYF,TGTGCCAGCAGGGACCTAGCCCCTGGGGCAGATACGCAGTATTTT
TRBJ1-6,TRBV19,NA,few,CASTREVNSPLHF,TGTGCCAGTACTAGGGAAGTTAATTCACCCCTCCACTTT
TRBJ1-2,TRBV5-1,NA,NA,CASGGRGNYGYTF,TGCGCCAGCGGGGGGCGTGGGAACTATGGCTACACCTTC
TRBJ2-5,TRBV2,TRBD2,many,CASNGAGGQETQYF,TGTGCCAGCAACGGGGCGGGAGGGCAAGAGACCCAGTACTTC
TRBJ1-2,TRBV27,NA,few,CASSLGFSRDYGYTF,TGTGCCAGCAGTTTAGGGTTCAGCAGAGACTATGGCTACACCTTC
TRBJ1-4,TRBV7-2,TRBD1,NA,CASSQRRTGINVLREKLFF,TGTGCCAGCAGCCAACGACGGACAGGGATAAACGTTCTCAGGGAAAAACTGTTTTTT
TRBJ2-5,TRBV20-1,NA,many,CSAQPIDSLKETQYF,TGCAGTGCTCAACCCATAGACAGCTTAAAAGAGACCCAGTACTTC
TRBJ2-3,TRBV10-3,NA,few,CAISWSQTSTDTQYF,TGTGCCATCAGTTGGTCTCAAACTAGCACAGATACGCAGTATTTT
TRBJ2-1,TRBV5-1,NA,NA,CASSYSTNAYEQFF,TGCGCCAGCAGCTATTCGACTAATGCGTATGAGCAGTTCTTC
TRBJ1-2,TRBV7-2,TRBD1,many,CASSPPGQISRYTF,TGTGCCAGCAGCCCGCCGGGACAGATAAGTCGCTACACCTTC
TRBJ2-5,TRBV7-9,NA,NA,CASSLPIFEETQYF,TGTGCCAGCAGCTTGCCGATCTTTGAAGAGACCCAGTACTTC
TRBJ2-7,TRBV28,TRBD2,NA,CASSLNAGASLTYLTYEQYF,TGTGCCAGCAGTTTAAATGCGGGAGCTTCTTTAACTTATTTGACCTACGAGCAGTACTTC
TRBJ1-4,TRBV6-5,NA,many,CASSYLGGMGEKLFF,TGTGCCAGCAGTTACCTTGGGGGAATGGGCGAAAAACTGTTTTTT
TRBJ1-1,TRBV11-2,TRBD1,many,CASSKGQNMNTEAFF,TGTGCCAGCAGCAAGGGACAGAACATGAACACTGAAGCTTTCTTT
TRBJ1-1,TRBV2,NA,NA,CASSGQHNTEAFF,TGTGCCAGCAGCGGACAGCATAACACTGAAGCTTTCTTT
TRBJ1-6,TRBV20-1,TRBD1,NA,CSARTGGGNSPLHF,TGCAGTGCTAGGACAGGGGGCGGGAATTCACCCCTCCACTTT
TRBJ2-6,TRBV28,TRBD1,few,CASTTGTGISGANVLTF,TGTGCCAGCACAACCGGGACAGGGATCTCTGGGGCCAACGTCCTGACTTTC
TRBJ1-6,TRBV6-1,NA,few,CASSPIYLDRSSPLRF,TGTGCCAGCAGTCCAATCTACCTGGACAGATCCTCACCCCTCCGCTTT
TRBJ2-7,TRBV12-3/TRBV12-4,TRBD1,many,CASRPQGAEGSYEQYF,TGTGCCAGCAGGCCTCAGGGGGCGGAAGGCTCCTACGAGCAGTACTTC
TRBJ2-1,TRBV7-9,TRBD2,NA,CASSGSLGAGGPVF,TGTGCCAGCAGCGGCAGCCTAGGAGCGGGGGGTCCCGTCTTC
TRBJ1-1,TRBV6-5,NA,NA,CASSYSTWSEAFF,TGTGCCAGCAGTTATTCCACATGGTCTGAAGCTTTCTTT
TRBJ1-2,TRBV20-1,NA,few,CSANPMDPPTNYGYTF,TGCAGTGCTAACCCTATGGACCCACCGACGAACTATGGCTACACCTTC
TRBJ2-3,TRBV7-9,TRBD2,few,CATGGSGSPGDTQYF,TGTGCGACGGGGGGTAGCGGGAGTCCGGGAGATACGCAGTATTTT
TRBJ2-5,TRBV5-6,NA,few,CASSIFQAEETQYF,TGTGCCAGCAGCATTTTCCAGGCGGAGGAGACCCAGTACTTC
TRBJ2-7,TRBV28,TRBD2,many,CASSLLTSGREVWTYEQYF,TGTGCCAGCAGTTTGCTTACTAGCGGGAGAGAGGTATGGACCTACGAGCAGTACTTC
TRBJ1-1,TRBV18,TRBD1,NA,CASSRKDREIEAFF,TGTGCCAGCTCTCGGAAAGACAGGGAAATTGAAGCTTTCTTT
TRBJ2-2,TRBV6-4,NA,few,CASSDPEKTAKNTGELFF,TGTGCCAGCAGTGACCCAGAAAAGACAGCTAAGAACACCGGGGAGCTGTTTTTT
TRBJ1-6,TRBV4-1,NA,NA,CASSQIYQSPLHF,TGCGCCAGCAGCCAAATCTATCAGTCGCCCCTCCACTTT